A selection of T cell receptor beta chains follows, all from one sample in a study of T cell repertoires in cytomegalovirus infection. No cognate antigen is known for these TCRs. TCRdb reanalysed the reads using MiXCR and keeps one entry per CDR3 protein. The sample lists approximately 990,000 distinct CDR3 sequences, around 30% occurring once. The sequencing here drew on cultured CD8+ T cells from PBMCs, taken from culture after CMV antigen stimulation. These receptors originate from a human donor in good health (CMV status not recorded). Some clones in this sample may be carry-over from other donors' samples. Each CDR3 is given with its conserved first and last residue. D genes are given only for firm matches. Only part of the rows carry a size: once, few, many, or a class if the clone is expanded.

j_call: TRBJ2-1; d_call: .; cdr3_length: 16; clone_size: many; v_call: TRBV7-3; cdr3_nt: TGTGCCAGCAGCCGTTCATGGGGGGAACTTCCCAATGAGCAGTTCTTC; cdr3_aa: CASSRSWGELPNEQFF
j_call: TRBJ2-1; d_call: .; cdr3_length: 16; clone_size: .; v_call: TRBV7-6; cdr3_nt: TGTGCCAGCAGCTTAGCGGGGAGTGGTCCTTACAATGAGCAGTTCTTC; cdr3_aa: CASSLAGSGPYNEQFF
j_call: TRBJ2-7; d_call: .; cdr3_length: 16; clone_size: .; v_call: TRBV7-9; cdr3_nt: TGTGCCAGCAGCTCCCCCCTTGGGGGGTACTCCTACGAGCAGTACTTC; cdr3_aa: CASSSPLGGYSYEQYF
j_call: TRBJ1-1; d_call: .; cdr3_length: 16; clone_size: .; v_call: TRBV4-1; cdr3_nt: TGCGCCAGCAGCCAGCTCGACAGACAGCACAACACTGAAGCTTTCTTT; cdr3_aa: CASSQLDRQHNTEAFF
j_call: TRBJ1-4; d_call: .; cdr3_length: 15; clone_size: once; v_call: TRBV7-9; cdr3_nt: TGTGTCAGCAGCTTAGCGATGGGGACTAATGAAAAACTGTTTTTT; cdr3_aa: CVSSLAMGTNEKLFF
j_call: TRBJ2-5; d_call: .; cdr3_length: 14; clone_size: .; v_call: TRBV27; cdr3_nt: TGTGCCAGCAGCCCCTACAGGGGAGGCGAGACCCAGTACTTC; cdr3_aa: CASSPYRGGETQYF
j_call: TRBJ2-1; d_call: TRBD2; cdr3_length: 15; clone_size: .; v_call: TRBV5-4; cdr3_nt: TGTGCCAGCAGCTCCGAAGCGGGGGGGAGCAATGAGCAGTTCTTC; cdr3_aa: CASSSEAGGSNEQFF
j_call: TRBJ2-7; d_call: TRBD2; cdr3_length: 14; clone_size: .; v_call: TRBV3-1; cdr3_nt: TGTGCCAGCAGCCCCCGGACTAGCTCCTACGAGCAGTACTTC; cdr3_aa: CASSPRTSSYEQYF
j_call: TRBJ2-2; d_call: TRBD1; cdr3_length: 14; clone_size: .; v_call: TRBV7-6; cdr3_nt: TGTGCCAGCCGGGACAGCACGAACACCGGGGAGCTGTTTTTT; cdr3_aa: CASRDSTNTGELFF
j_call: TRBJ2-5; d_call: .; cdr3_length: 11; clone_size: many; v_call: TRBV7-6; cdr3_nt: TGTGCCAGCAGCGCGGAAGAGACCCAGTACTTC; cdr3_aa: CASSAEETQYF
j_call: TRBJ2-7; d_call: .; cdr3_length: 13; clone_size: .; v_call: TRBV25-1; cdr3_nt: TGTGCCAGCAGTGTGGGGGACACCTACGAGCAGTACTTC; cdr3_aa: CASSVGDTYEQYF
j_call: TRBJ2-7; d_call: TRBD1; cdr3_length: 13; clone_size: .; v_call: TRBV6-6; cdr3_nt: TGTGCCAGCAGGACAGGGCACTACTACGAGCAGTACTTC; cdr3_aa: CASRTGHYYEQYF
j_call: TRBJ2-5; d_call: .; cdr3_length: 17; clone_size: .; v_call: TRBV5-4; cdr3_nt: TGTGCCAGCAGGGACGGGGACCAGGGCCTGCCCCAAGAGACCCAGTACTTC; cdr3_aa: CASRDGDQGLPQETQYF
j_call: TRBJ1-2; d_call: .; cdr3_length: 20; clone_size: many; v_call: TRBV12-3/TRBV12-4; cdr3_nt: TGTGCCAGCAGCCTTGCCCATTCCGGGACTCCCCAGGAGGGTAACTATGGCTACACCTTC; cdr3_aa: CASSLAHSGTPQEGNYGYTF
j_call: TRBJ1-1; d_call: .; cdr3_length: 11; clone_size: .; v_call: TRBV7-9; cdr3_nt: TGTGCCAGCAGCCTCGGACTTGCGGCTTTCTTT; cdr3_aa: CASSLGLAAFF
j_call: TRBJ1-1; d_call: .; cdr3_length: 17; clone_size: few; v_call: TRBV24-1; cdr3_nt: TGTGCCACCAGTGATTTGGGCACGCCGTACATGAACACTGAAGCTTTCTTT; cdr3_aa: CATSDLGTPYMNTEAFF
j_call: TRBJ2-1; d_call: .; cdr3_length: 11; clone_size: .; v_call: TRBV27; cdr3_nt: TGTGCCAGCAGTTTCCTAGCAGAGCAGTTCTTC; cdr3_aa: CASSFLAEQFF
j_call: TRBJ1-4; d_call: TRBD1; cdr3_length: 13; clone_size: .; v_call: TRBV7-9; cdr3_nt: TGTGCCAGCAAGGGGACAGGGAGCGAAAAACTGTTTTTT; cdr3_aa: CASKGTGSEKLFF
j_call: TRBJ1-6; d_call: TRBD1; cdr3_length: 14; clone_size: few; v_call: TRBV27; cdr3_nt: TGTGCCAGCAGTTTAGGGACAGGGCGTTCACCCCTCCACTTT; cdr3_aa: CASSLGTGRSPLHF
j_call: TRBJ1-1; d_call: .; cdr3_length: 16; clone_size: .; v_call: TRBV6-5; cdr3_nt: TGTGCCAGCAGTTACTCGTCCGAAGAAGTGAACACTGAAGCTTTCTTT; cdr3_aa: CASSYSSEEVNTEAFF
j_call: TRBJ2-5; d_call: TRBD1; cdr3_length: 17; clone_size: few; v_call: TRBV9; cdr3_nt: TGTGCCAGCAGCGTCTCCGGGACAGGGGGAGGCCAAGAGACCCAGTACTTC; cdr3_aa: CASSVSGTGGGQETQYF
j_call: TRBJ2-1; d_call: .; cdr3_length: 16; clone_size: .; v_call: TRBV7-9; cdr3_nt: TGTGCCAGCAGCTTAGCGCTAGGACAGTTTTACAATGAGCAGTTCTTC; cdr3_aa: CASSLALGQFYNEQFF
j_call: TRBJ2-1; d_call: .; cdr3_length: 14; clone_size: many; v_call: TRBV27; cdr3_nt: TGTGCCAGCAGCTCCGGGAGCTCCTACAATGAGCAGTTCTTC; cdr3_aa: CASSSGSSYNEQFF
j_call: TRBJ2-1; d_call: .; cdr3_length: 15; clone_size: few; v_call: TRBV6-4; cdr3_nt: TGTGCCAGCAGTGTACAGAAAAGCTCCTACAATGAGCAGTTCTTC; cdr3_aa: CASSVQKSSYNEQFF
j_call: TRBJ2-5; d_call: TRBD2; cdr3_length: 16; clone_size: few; v_call: TRBV7-2; cdr3_nt: TGTGCCAGCAGCTCAGACAGCGGGGCCGACCGAGAGACCCAGTACTTC; cdr3_aa: CASSSDSGADRETQYF
j_call: TRBJ1-5; d_call: .; cdr3_length: 14; clone_size: few; v_call: TRBV19; cdr3_nt: TGTGCCAGTAGTATTCTTGACCCGAATCAGCCCCAGCATTTT; cdr3_aa: CASSILDPNQPQHF
j_call: TRBJ1-4; d_call: .; cdr3_length: 13; clone_size: .; v_call: TRBV7-9; cdr3_nt: TGTGCCAGCAGTCCCGAGCGGGGTGAAAAACTGTTTTTT; cdr3_aa: CASSPERGEKLFF
j_call: TRBJ2-3; d_call: TRBD1; cdr3_length: 16; clone_size: .; v_call: TRBV6-5; cdr3_nt: TGTGCCAGCAGGGTTACTCGGACAGGGTTAAAAGATACGCAGTATTTT; cdr3_aa: CASRVTRTGLKDTQYF
j_call: TRBJ1-1; d_call: .; cdr3_length: 13; clone_size: many; v_call: TRBV7-9; cdr3_nt: TGTGCCAGCAGCCCCCATAAGAACACTGAAGCTTTCTTT; cdr3_aa: CASSPHKNTEAFF
j_call: TRBJ2-7; d_call: .; cdr3_length: 14; clone_size: many; v_call: TRBV27; cdr3_nt: TGTGCCAGCAGTTTGGGACACGGACCCTACGAGCAGTACTTC; cdr3_aa: CASSLGHGPYEQYF
j_call: TRBJ1-1; d_call: .; cdr3_length: 11; clone_size: .; v_call: TRBV20-1; cdr3_nt: TGCAGTGCCCTAACGAACACTGAAGCTTTCTTT; cdr3_aa: CSALTNTEAFF
j_call: TRBJ2-5; d_call: .; cdr3_length: 15; clone_size: many; v_call: TRBV7-2; cdr3_nt: TGTGCCAGCAGCTCCCCCCGGACTGGGTCTTTGACCCAGTACTTC; cdr3_aa: CASSSPRTGSLTQYF
j_call: TRBJ2-3; d_call: TRBD2; cdr3_length: 18; clone_size: .; v_call: TRBV7-4; cdr3_nt: TGTGCCAGCAGCTTAGTAGTCCTAGCGGGGACTAGCACAGATACGCAGTATTTT; cdr3_aa: CASSLVVLAGTSTDTQYF
j_call: TRBJ2-7; d_call: TRBD1; cdr3_length: 14; clone_size: .; v_call: TRBV5-8; cdr3_nt: TGTGCCAGCAGCTGGGGACAGAGAGCCTACGAGCAGTACTTC; cdr3_aa: CASSWGQRAYEQYF
j_call: TRBJ2-3; d_call: .; cdr3_length: 13; clone_size: .; v_call: TRBV29-1; cdr3_nt: TGCAGCGCTCTTCTCGGGGACACAGATACGCAGTATTTT; cdr3_aa: CSALLGDTDTQYF
j_call: TRBJ2-3; d_call: TRBD1; cdr3_length: 16; clone_size: .; v_call: TRBV12-3/TRBV12-4; cdr3_nt: TGTGCCAGCAGGCCCGGAACAGGGGGGAGCACAGATACGCAGTATTTT; cdr3_aa: CASRPGTGGSTDTQYF
j_call: TRBJ1-2; d_call: .; cdr3_length: 13; clone_size: few; v_call: TRBV12-3/TRBV12-4; cdr3_nt: TGTGCCAGCAGTTTCAGCTCCGTTGCTGGCTACACCTTC; cdr3_aa: CASSFSSVAGYTF
j_call: TRBJ2-3; d_call: TRBD2; cdr3_length: 19; clone_size: .; v_call: TRBV2; cdr3_nt: TGTGCCAGCAGTTCCCTCGGTGGGGGACTAGCTCAAAATACAGATACGCAGTATTTT; cdr3_aa: CASSSLGGGLAQNTDTQYF
j_call: TRBJ1-3; d_call: .; cdr3_length: 16; clone_size: .; v_call: TRBV28; cdr3_nt: TGTGCCAGCAGTTCGTTGGACAGCAGCTCTGGAAACACCATATATTTT; cdr3_aa: CASSSLDSSSGNTIYF
j_call: TRBJ2-3; d_call: .; cdr3_length: 16; clone_size: .; v_call: TRBV19; cdr3_nt: TGTGCCAGTAGTATAGATCACAGGACTAGCACAGATACGCAGTATTTT; cdr3_aa: CASSIDHRTSTDTQYF
j_call: TRBJ2-1; d_call: .; cdr3_length: 16; clone_size: many; v_call: TRBV6-2/TRBV6-3; cdr3_nt: TGTGCCAGCAGCTTCGACCCCCCGGGCTCCTACAATGAGCAGTTCTTC; cdr3_aa: CASSFDPPGSYNEQFF